The following is a T cell receptor beta chain sequence with its context. This entry is derived from a study of identical twins. The length of the CDR3 is 12 residues. Germline assignment: CDR1 SNHLY and CDR2 FYNNEI. V lost 7 bases and J 6 bases, leaving 9 bases between the germline ends. From the 5' RACE reads, TCRdb called clonotypes with MiXCR, one entry per CDR3 protein. The table lists approximately 190,000 distinct CDR3 sequences, about 15% of them singletons, with 40% in the top ten. The data also belong to a second study, concerning T cells expressing NK-cell markers. From that second work: In a group of about 6 donors, dominant NKG2C+ clonotypes represented about 1.0-8% of CD8+ T cells.

The sequenced material came from CD8+ T cells sorted from blood. This chain joins TRBV2 and TRBJ2-2; no reliable D call. This receptor was obtained from a woman aged 18-29 years in good health. The CDR3: CASMIGAGELFF. The DNA for the CDR3 is TGTGCCAGCATGATCGGCGCCGGGGAGCTGTTTTTT.